This TCR beta chain emerged from a study of T cell responses to AZD1222 COVID-19 vaccine. Sequencing was performed with immunoSEQ multiplex PCR; in TCRdb, only in-frame clones are kept and a portion is missing. The sample records roughly 99,000 clones, about nine tenths being singletons. Study-level findings and limits: There were repertoire samples only from the period after the peak T cell response. Mostly white British, mostly female donors; authors suggested clonal diversity may be underestimated. Increased Spike-specific TCR breadth and depth were observed after two AZD1222 doses.

Pooling was applied to second doses at about 4 or about 12 weeks. This clone turned up a few times. Its antigen is as yet unknown. The germline V gene has CDR1 SQVTM and CDR2 ANQGSEA. The V end was cut by 7 bases, the J end by 4 bases, with 13 bases between. The CDR3 consists of 12 residues. The receptor was derived from an adult who received the AZD1222 COVID-19 vaccine. The chain links TRBV29-1 to TRBJ1-2, with no clear D. The sequencing used peripheral blood, collected 28 days after the second AZD1222 dose. DNA for the CDR3: TGCAGCGCCTCCAGGTCTCTCTATGGCTACACCTTC. Translated, it gives CSASRSLYGYTF.